This T cell receptor (beta chain) is drawn from a study of Ad26.COV2.S vaccination and SARS-CoV-2 variants. Treatment of the sample: some 19 received Ad26.COV2.S at low or high dose, single or two shots; five or six received placebo; per-sample allocation not given. Sampling was performed 63 days after the first vaccine or placebo injection. Boston supplied an adult donor aged 18-55 years. Vaccination used an Ad26 vector expressing Wuhan-strain SARS-CoV-2 spike. The CDR3 is made up of 15 amino acids. V lost 8 bases and J lost 9; bases outside the gene matches: 12. Germline CDR1 is SGHVS and CDR2 is FQNEAQ. Libraries were prepared by immunoSEQ multiplex PCR; TCRdb keeps only in-frame clonotypes and omits some of them. The table includes around 270,000 clones, roughly nine tenths detected once.

The rearrangement joins TRBV7-8 to TRBJ2-1, with 11 bases that match TRBD2. The input for sequencing was peripheral blood, taken in a trial of Ad26.COV2.S vaccine versus placebo. The source of this sequence is a person aged 18 to 59 who received the Ad26.COV2.S COVID-19 vaccine or a placebo. CDR3 nucleotide sequence: TGTGCCAGCCAATTAGGGGCTAGCGGGAGGACTGAGCAGTTCTTC. This codes for CASQLGASGRTEQFF.